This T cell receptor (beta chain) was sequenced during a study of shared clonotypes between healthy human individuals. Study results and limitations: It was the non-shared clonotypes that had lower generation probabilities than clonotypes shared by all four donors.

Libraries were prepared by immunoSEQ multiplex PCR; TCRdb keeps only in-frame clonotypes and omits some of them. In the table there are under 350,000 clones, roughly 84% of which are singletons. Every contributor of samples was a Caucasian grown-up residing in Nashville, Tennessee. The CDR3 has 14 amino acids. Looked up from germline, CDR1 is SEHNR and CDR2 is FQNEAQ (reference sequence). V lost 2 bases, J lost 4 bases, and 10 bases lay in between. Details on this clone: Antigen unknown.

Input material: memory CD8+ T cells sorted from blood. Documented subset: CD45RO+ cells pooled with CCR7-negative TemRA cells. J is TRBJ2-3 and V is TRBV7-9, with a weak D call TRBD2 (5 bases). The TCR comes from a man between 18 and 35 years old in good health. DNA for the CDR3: TGTGCCAGCAGCTTAAACGGGGTGCCAGATACGCAGTATTTT. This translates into CASSLNGVPDTQYF. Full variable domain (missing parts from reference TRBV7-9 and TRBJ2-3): DTGVSQNPRHKITKRGQNVTFRCDPISEHNRLYWYRQTLGQGPEFLTYFQNEAQLEKSRLLSDRFSAERPKGSFSTLEIQRTEQGDSAMYLCASSLNGVPDTQYFGPGTRLTVL.